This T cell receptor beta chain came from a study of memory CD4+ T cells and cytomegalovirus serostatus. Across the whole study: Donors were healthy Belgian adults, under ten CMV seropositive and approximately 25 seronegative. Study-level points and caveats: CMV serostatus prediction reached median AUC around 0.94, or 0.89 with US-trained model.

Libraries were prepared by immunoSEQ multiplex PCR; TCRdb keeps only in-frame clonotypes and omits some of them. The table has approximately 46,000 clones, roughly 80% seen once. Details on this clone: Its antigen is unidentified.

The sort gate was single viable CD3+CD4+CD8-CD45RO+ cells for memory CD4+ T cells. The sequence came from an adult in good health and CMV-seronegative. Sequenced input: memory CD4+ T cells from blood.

The CDR3 nucleotides read TGTGCCAGCAGTGACGGGGGGGATTACAATGAGCAGTTCTTC. It yields the protein CASSDGGDYNEQFF. The chain carries TRBV2 and TRBJ2-1, with TRBD2 matching 8 bases. Germline CDR1 and CDR2: SNHLY and FYNNEI. The CDR3 covers 14 residues. V shed 3 bases, J shed 4 bases, and the junction held 2 bases outside the gene matches.